Shown below are 29 T cell receptor beta chains from a single sample sequenced in a study of human T cells and chemical hapten exposure. TCRdb reprocessed the RACE reads via MiXCR and lists one record per CDR3 protein. The sample has 350,000 to 400,000 distinct CDR3 sequences; 4% to 6% are singletons. This sample's time point: pre-sensitization, week 0. Noted treatment: therapeutic diphenylcyclopropenone sensitization with weekly scalp DPC. The specimen comprised whole blood, sampled in connection with sensitization to the hapten diphenylcyclopropenone (DPC). All receptors come from a woman aged 50 to 60 with alopecia areata. Some clones in this sample may be carry-over from other donors' samples.

The table lists this clonotype with a few counts. The genes are TRBV11-2 and TRBJ2-7, with a possible D match to TRBD1 (6 bases). Trimming removed 5 bases at V and 2 bases at J, with 16 bases between. This CDR3 region has 15 residues. Germline lookup yields CDR1 SGHAT and CDR2 FQNNGV. CDR3 sequence: CASSLMTGTAYEQYF. The CDR3 coding sequence is TGTGCCAGCAGCCTAATGACAGGCACAGCCTACGAGCAGTACTTC.

The chain uses TRBV9 and TRBJ1-4; a possible D gene is TRBD1 (6 bases). Per germline, CDR1 SGDLS and CDR2 YYNGEE. Trimming stripped 2 bases from V and 4 bases from J, with 9 bases between. The CDR3 is made up of 14 amino acids. The CDR3 loop is CASSVRGLNEKLFF. As DNA, the CDR3 is TGTGCCAGCAGCGTCAGGGGCCTTAATGAAAAACTGTTTTTT.

This clonotype was found many times. J is TRBJ1-5 and V is TRBV9, with unresolved D. The V end lost 3 bases, the J end lost 8 bases, and 12 bases lay between the germline ends. The CDR3 loop spans 13 amino acids. Germline CDR1 reads SGDLS; CDR2 reads YYNGEE. CDR3 DNA: TGTGCCAGCAGCGCGGGCGGGCGCGAGCCCCAGCATTTT. Its translation is CASSAGGREPQHF.

The chain is built from TRBV6-5 and TRBJ2-2, with 8 bases matching TRBD1. After removal of 5 bases from V and 5 bases from J, the junction contained 4 bases not matched to a gene. From germline, CDR1 is MNHEY and CDR2 SVGAGI. CDR3 length equals 14 residues. CDR3 in amino acids: CASSEGQVTGELFF. The CDR3 bases are TGTGCCAGCAGTGAGGGACAGGTGACCGGGGAGCTGTTTTTT.

This clonotype was found a few times. This chain uses TRBV14 with TRBJ2-1, with D hard to call. The CDR3 is 13 residues long. Trimming cost V 6 bases and J 0 bases, with 6 bases left between them. Germline V lookup: CDR1 SGHDN, CDR2 FVKESK. CDR3 region: CASRVSSYNEQFF. CDR3 nucleotide sequence: TGTGCCAGCAGGGTTAGCTCCTACAATGAGCAGTTCTTC.

J is TRBJ2-1 and V is TRBV5-4, with a possible D match to TRBD1 (7 bases). Trimming left V 4 bases short and J 2 bases short, with 19 bases between. CDR1 is SGHNT, CDR2 YYREEE, per germline (reference sequence). This CDR3 spans 17 amino acids. In DNA form, the CDR3 reads TGTGCCAGCAGCCCCGACAGGGAGGACGGCCCCTACAATGAGCAGTTCTTC. This encodes CASSPDREDGPYNEQFF.

This clonotype came up many times. This chain connects TRBV13 to TRBJ2-7; D may be TRBD2 (5 bases). Trimming cost V 1 base and J 6 bases, with 7 bases left between them. Germline CDR1 and CDR2: PRHDT and FYEKMQ (reference sequence). The length of the CDR3 is 12 residues. CDR3 nucleotide sequence: TGTGCCAGCAGCTTAGCTGCGGGCGAGCAGTACTTC. It specifies CASSLAAGEQYF.

This clonotype occurred many times. The chain is built from TRBV29-1 and TRBJ1-1; D ambiguous. CDR3 size: 13 residues. V was pared by 4 bases and J by 0 bases, with 9 bases between. Germline-derived CDR1 and CDR2 are SQVTM and ANQGSEA. CDR3 sequence reads: CSVVWRLNTEAFF. The CDR3 DNA reads as TGCAGCGTTGTATGGAGGTTGAACACTGAAGCTTTCTTT. The full variable domain, completed using reference TRBV29-1 and TRBJ1-1, is SAVISQKPSRDICQRGTSLTIQCQVDSQVTMMFWYRQQPGQSLTLIATANQGSEATYESGFVIDKFPISRPNLTFSTLTVSNMSPEDSSIYLCSVVWRLNTEAFFGQGTRLTVV.

The chain employs TRBV2 and TRBJ2-3; 11 bases agree with TRBD2. Trimming took 4 bases from V and 2 from J; bases not matched to a gene: 2. The CDR3 has 15 amino acids. Germline V lookup: CDR1 SNHLY, CDR2 FYNNEI. In nucleotides, the CDR3 is TGTGCCAGCAGTGCGGGACTAGCGGTCACAGATACGCAGTATTTT. It translates to CASSAGLAVTDTQYF.

The chain employs TRBV4-1 and TRBJ2-1, with 11 bases that match TRBD2. This CDR3 has 15 amino acids. Germline CDR1 and CDR2: MGHRA and YSYEKL. Germline trimming cut 3 bases from V and 6 bases from J; bases unmatched to any gene: 4. This CDR3 is CASSQTSGTFNEQFF. The CDR3 region has the DNA TGCGCCAGCAGCCAGACTAGCGGGACCTTCAATGAGCAGTTCTTC.

This clonotype was seen repeatedly, ten times or more. The V gene is TRBV6-2 or TRBV6-3, the J gene TRBJ2-7; D unresolved. CDR3 size: 10 residues. V dropped 6 bases and J dropped 3 bases, with 3 bases sitting between them. Per germline, CDR1 MNHEY and CDR2 SVGEGT. For the CDR3, the DNA is TGTGCCAGCAGCCACTACGAGCAGTACTTC. It is translated as CASSHYEQYF.

The sample holds many counts of this clonotype. CDR3 nucleotides: TGTGCCAGCAGTCCCTCGCCCATAGACAGGGTGAGAGGCTACACCTTC. It codes for CASSPSPIDRVRGYTF. The rearrangement joins TRBV27 to TRBJ1-2, with TRBD1 matching 7 bases. The junction had 17 bases not matched to a gene; V was cut back by 5 bases and J by 8 bases. This CDR3 comprises 16 residues. Germline V CDR1 and CDR2: MNHEY, SMNVEV (reference sequence).

V gene TRBV11-2 combines with J gene TRBJ2-5; D gene ambiguous. From germline, CDR1 is SGHAT and CDR2 FQNNGV. This CDR3 contains 14 residues. Trimming removed 4 bases at V and 5 bases at J, with 14 bases between. The CDR3 bases are TGTGCCAGCAGCTCCGGCCCGCGTCAGGAGACCCAGTACTTC. Protein product: CASSSGPRQETQYF.

The sample holds many counts of this clonotype. This chain uses TRBV20-1 with TRBJ2-1; 12 bases map to TRBD2. This CDR3 has 17 residues. Germline loops: CDR1 DFQATT, CDR2 SNEGSKA (reference sequence). The V gene end was trimmed by 3 bases and the J gene end by 2 bases; junction bases not matched to a gene: 8. The DNA for the CDR3 is TGCAGTGCTAGCGGTAGGGCTAGCGGGAGGGCCTACAATGAGCAGTTCTTC. Protein product: CSASGRASGRAYNEQFF.

This clonotype came up a few times. The rearrangement links TRBV5-5 to TRBJ1-1; D is ambiguous. This CDR3 has 14 amino acids. Germline CDR1 and CDR2: SGHKS and YYEKEE (reference sequence). The V and J ends lost 2 bases and 7 bases respectively, with 15 bases between them. CDR3 nucleotide sequence: TGTGCCAGCAGCTTAAACCCCGACGGCGGTGAAGCTTTCTTT. Protein sequence: CASSLNPDGGEAFF. Variable domain in full (rest from reference TRBV5-5 and TRBJ1-1): DAGVTQSPTHLIKTRGQQVTLRCSPISGHKSVSWYQQVLGQGPQFIFQYYEKEERGRGNFPDRFSARQFPNYSSELNVNALLLGDSALYLCASSLNPDGGEAFFGQGTRLTVV.

This clonotype was seen a few times. The rearrangement joins TRBV7-9 to TRBJ1-5, with D maybe TRBD1 (5 bases). The CDR3 has 14 amino acids. Trimming cost V 1 base and J 9 bases, with 13 bases left between them. Per germline, CDR1 SEHNR and CDR2 FQNEAQ (reference sequence). The CDR3 nucleotides read TGTGCCAGCAGCTTAGAGGCAGGCGGGGGGCCCCAGCATTTT. This encodes CASSLEAGGGPQHF.

This clonotype was recorded a few times. The chain joins TRBV15 to TRBJ2-2, with 7 bases lining up with TRBD2. The CDR3 is 16 amino acids. V lost 2 bases and J lost 3; bases outside the gene matches: 6. Germline V gene lookup returns CDR1 LNHNV and CDR2 YYDKDF (reference sequence). CDR3 coding DNA: TGTGCCACCAGCAGACGGGCTAGCGGATACACCGGGGAGCTGTTTTTT. Translated: CATSRRASGYTGELFF. Together with reference TRBV15 and TRBJ2-2, the CDR3 gives the full variable domain: DAMVIQNPRYQVTQFGKPVTLSCSQTLNHNVMYWYQQKSSQAPKLLFHYYDKDFNNEADTPDNFQSRRPNTSFCFLDIRSPGLGDTAMYLCATSRRASGYTGELFFGEGSRLTVL.

This clonotype appeared many times. The chain couples TRBV9 to TRBJ1-1; 8 bases are a match to TRBD1. The CDR3 is made up of 15 amino acids. Trimming at V came to 0 bases and at J to 4 bases, leaving 5 bases not matched to a gene. Germline-derived CDR1 and CDR2 are SGDLS and YYNGEE. The CDR3 coding sequence is TGTGCCAGCAGCGTAGAGGACAGGGTCGGCACTGAAGCTTTCTTT. Its translation: CASSVEDRVGTEAFF.

This clonotype was observed at least ten times. The chain uses TRBV15 and TRBJ2-6, with D perhaps matching TRBD1 (5 bases). Looked up from germline, CDR1 is LNHNV and CDR2 is YYDKDF (reference sequence). This CDR3 contains 15 residues. V lost 5 bases and J lost 3, with 11 bases in between. CDR3 nucleotide sequence: TGTGCCACCAGCCGGACATTCGGTGGGGCCAACGTCCTGACTTTC. Its translation is CATSRTFGGANVLTF.

The rearrangement uses TRBV5-1 and TRBJ1-5; 10 positions agree with TRBD1. CDR3 length: 15 amino acids. Germline lookup yields CDR1 SGHRS and CDR2 YFSETQ. Trimming cost V 4 bases and J 8 bases; bases outside gene matches: 9. In nucleotides, the CDR3 is TGCGCCAGCAGCCGTTCCGGGACAGGGGTTGAGCCCCAGCATTTT. Its protein is CASSRSGTGVEPQHF.

This clonotype was found many times. The J gene is TRBJ2-1, the V gene TRBV23-1; the D is unclear. TRBV23-1 is flagged as an ORF with uncertain function. The CDR3 contains 12 residues. Trimming pared 0 bases from V and 7 bases from J, leaving 4 bases between. The CDR3: CASSQSRNEQFF. The DNA of the CDR3 is TGCGCCAGCAGTCAATCGAGGAATGAGCAGTTCTTC.

This clonotype was recorded many times. V usage is TRBV11-2 and J usage is TRBJ2-7, with TRBD2 as a possible D gene (5 bases). From germline, CDR1 is SGHAT and CDR2 FQNNGV. V was clipped by 2 bases and J by 2 bases, with 7 bases between them. The CDR3 consists of 13 residues. DNA of the CDR3: TGTGCCAGCAGCTTAACTAGTGCCTACGAGCAGTACTTC. Translation gives CASSLTSAYEQYF.

This clonotype occurred a few times. V and J are TRBV10-3 and TRBJ1-3, with D unresolved. Trimming left V 0 bases short and J 1 base short, with 7 bases between. Per germline, CDR1 ENHRY and CDR2 SYGVKD. CDR3 length: 15 residues. In nucleotides, the CDR3 is TGTGCCATCAGTGAGTCGAACAATTCTGGAAACACCATATATTTT. Encoded protein: CAISESNNSGNTIYF.

This clonotype was counted only a few times. V gene TRBV15 combines with J gene TRBJ2-7; 11 nucleotides agree with TRBD1. There are 17 residues in the CDR3. The V and J ends lost 0 bases and 0 bases, in that order; junction bases with no gene match: 4. CDR1 is LNHNV and CDR2 is YYDKDF in the germline V gene (reference sequence). DNA for the CDR3: TGTGCCACCAGCAGAGATGGGGGGACAGGGGGCTCCTACGAGCAGTACTTC. Translated: CATSRDGGTGGSYEQYF.

The V and J genes are TRBV2 and TRBJ1-1, with 9 bases that match TRBD1. This CDR3 has 15 residues. The V gene end was trimmed by 8 bases and the J gene end by 1 base; junction bases not matched to a gene: 8. Germline values: CDR1 SNHLY, CDR2 FYNNEI. CDR3 nucleotide sequence: TGTGCCAGCGAAGCACCGGGACAGGGGAACACTGAAGCTTTCTTT. Translated: CASEAPGQGNTEAFF. The whole variable domain, filled in from reference TRBV2 and TRBJ1-1, reads EPEVTQTPSHQVTQMGQEVILRCVPISNHLYFYWYRQILGQKVEFLVSFYNNEISEKSEIFDDQFSVERPDGSNFTLKIRSTKLEDSAMYFCASEAPGQGNTEAFFGQGTRLTVV.

In its sample, this clonotype was seen many times. The chain recombines TRBV7-7 with TRBJ2-3; TRBD2 might be the D (6 bases). V dropped 5 bases and J dropped 4 bases, with 13 bases sitting between them. The CDR3 totals 14 residues. Germline V CDR1 and CDR2: SSHAT, FNYEAQ (reference sequence). This CDR3 reads CASSASGEADTQYF. CDR3 DNA sequence: TGTGCCAGCAGCGCTTCGGGGGAGGCAGATACGCAGTATTTT.

In its sample, this clonotype was seen many times. This chain uses TRBV20-1 with TRBJ2-7, with 7 bases matching TRBD1. With 1 base clipped from V and 0 bases from J, the junction kept 6 bases outside the gene matches. The CDR3 is 15 amino acids. Germline CDR1 reads DFQATT; CDR2 reads SNEGSKA (reference sequence). For the CDR3, the DNA is TGCAGTGCTAGAGCCCCAGGGGGTTCCTCCTACGAGCAGTACTTC. Translation gives CSARAPGGSSYEQYF.

Ten or more counts support this clonotype. In nucleotides, the CDR3 is TGTGCCAGCAGCCAAGATGGGGGACAGTACAATGAGCAGTTCTTC. This translates into CASSQDGGQYNEQFF. This sequence joins TRBV3-1 and TRBJ2-1, with 7 nucleotides matching TRBD1. Germline loops: CDR1 LGHDT, CDR2 YNNKEL (reference sequence). The CDR3 is 15 residues long. Trimming took 0 bases from V and 4 from J; bases not matched to a gene: 3.

Many counts were recorded for this clonotype. This sequence joins TRBV29-1 and TRBJ2-1; D is undetermined. CDR1 is SQVTM and CDR2 is ANQGSEA in the germline V gene. Trimming removed 3 bases from V and 5 bases from J, with 8 bases in between. This CDR3 has 12 residues. DNA of the CDR3: TGCAGCGTTGAGAAGGGAAACAATGAGCAGTTCTTC. Its translation: CSVEKGNNEQFF.